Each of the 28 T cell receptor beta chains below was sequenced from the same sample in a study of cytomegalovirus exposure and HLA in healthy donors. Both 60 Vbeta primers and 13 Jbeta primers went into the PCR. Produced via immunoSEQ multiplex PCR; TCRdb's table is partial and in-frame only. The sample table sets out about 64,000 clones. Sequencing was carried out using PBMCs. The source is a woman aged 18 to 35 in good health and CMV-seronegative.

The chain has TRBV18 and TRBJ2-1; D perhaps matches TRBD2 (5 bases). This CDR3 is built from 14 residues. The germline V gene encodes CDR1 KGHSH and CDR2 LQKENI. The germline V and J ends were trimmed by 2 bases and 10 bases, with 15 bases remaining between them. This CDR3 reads CASSPEAYRREQFF. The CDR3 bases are TGTGCCAGCTCACCAGAAGCCTACCGGAGGGAGCAGTTCTTC.

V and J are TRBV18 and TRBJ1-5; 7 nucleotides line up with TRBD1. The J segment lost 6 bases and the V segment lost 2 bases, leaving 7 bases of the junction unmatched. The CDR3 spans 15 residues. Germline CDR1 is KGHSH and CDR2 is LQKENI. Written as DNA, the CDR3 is TGTGCCAGCTCACCAATAGGGGGCTATGGTCAGCCCCAGCATTTT. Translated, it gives CASSPIGGYGQPQHF.

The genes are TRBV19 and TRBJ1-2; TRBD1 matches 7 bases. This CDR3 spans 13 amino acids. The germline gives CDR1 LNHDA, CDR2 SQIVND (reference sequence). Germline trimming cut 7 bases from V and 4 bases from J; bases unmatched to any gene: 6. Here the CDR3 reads CASTLYRGYGYTF. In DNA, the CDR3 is TGTGCCAGTACCCTTTACAGGGGCTATGGCTACACCTTC.

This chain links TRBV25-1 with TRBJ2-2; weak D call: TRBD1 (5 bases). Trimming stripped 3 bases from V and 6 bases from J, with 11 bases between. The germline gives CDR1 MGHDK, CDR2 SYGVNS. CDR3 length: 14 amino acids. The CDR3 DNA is TGTGCCAGCAGTGATGGGGAAGGGGCCGGGGAGCTGTTTTTT. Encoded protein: CASSDGEGAGELFF.

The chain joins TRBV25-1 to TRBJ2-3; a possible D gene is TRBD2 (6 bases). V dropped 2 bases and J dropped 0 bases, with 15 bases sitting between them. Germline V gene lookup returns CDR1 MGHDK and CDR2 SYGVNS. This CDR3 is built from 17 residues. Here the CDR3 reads CASSEGVRETSTDTQYF. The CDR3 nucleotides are TGTGCCAGCAGTGAAGGGGTGCGGGAAACTAGCACAGATACGCAGTATTTT.

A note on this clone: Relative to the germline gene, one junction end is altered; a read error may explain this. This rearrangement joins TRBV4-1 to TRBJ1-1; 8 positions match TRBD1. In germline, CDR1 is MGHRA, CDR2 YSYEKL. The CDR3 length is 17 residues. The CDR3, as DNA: TGCGCCAGCAGCCAAGCCCTCCAGACAGGGGTGAACACTGAAGATTTCTTT. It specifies CASSQALQTGVNTEDFF.

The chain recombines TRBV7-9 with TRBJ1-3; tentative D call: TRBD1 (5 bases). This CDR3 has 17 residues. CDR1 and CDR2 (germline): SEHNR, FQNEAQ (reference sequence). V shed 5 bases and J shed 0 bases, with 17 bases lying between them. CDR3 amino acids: CASSPSPGGVSGNTIYF. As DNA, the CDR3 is TGTGCCAGCAGCCCCTCCCCTGGAGGGGTCTCTGGAAACACCATATATTTT. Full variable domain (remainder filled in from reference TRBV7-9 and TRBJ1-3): DTGVSQNPRHKITKRGQNVTFRCDPISEHNRLYWYRQTLGQGPEFLTYFQNEAQLEKSRLLSDRFSAERPKGSFSTLEIQRTEQGDSAMYLCASSPSPGGVSGNTIYFGEGSWLTVV.

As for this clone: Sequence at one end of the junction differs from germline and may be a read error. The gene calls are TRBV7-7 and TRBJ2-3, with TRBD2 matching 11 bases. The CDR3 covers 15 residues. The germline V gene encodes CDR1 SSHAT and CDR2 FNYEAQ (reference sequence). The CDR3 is CASSPTSGSPDTQYF. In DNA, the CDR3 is TGTGCTAGCAGCCCTACTAGCGGGAGCCCAGATACGCAGTATTTT.

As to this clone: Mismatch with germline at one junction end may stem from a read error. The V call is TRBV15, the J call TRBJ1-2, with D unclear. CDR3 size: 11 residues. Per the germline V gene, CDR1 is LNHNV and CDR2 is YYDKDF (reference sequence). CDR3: CATSRDFRIHF. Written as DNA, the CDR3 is TGTGCCACCAGCAGAGATTTCAGGATTCACTTC.

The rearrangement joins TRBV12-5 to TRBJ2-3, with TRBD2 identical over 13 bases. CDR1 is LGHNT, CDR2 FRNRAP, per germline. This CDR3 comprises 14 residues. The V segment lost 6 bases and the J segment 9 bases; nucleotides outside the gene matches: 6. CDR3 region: CASGGTSGAGTQYF. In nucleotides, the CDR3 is TGTGCTAGTGGGGGGACTAGCGGGGCGGGGACGCAGTATTTT.

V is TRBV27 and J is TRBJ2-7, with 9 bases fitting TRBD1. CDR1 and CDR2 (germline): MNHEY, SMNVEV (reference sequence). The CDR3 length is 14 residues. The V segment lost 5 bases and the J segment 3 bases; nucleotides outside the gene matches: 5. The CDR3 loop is CASSAGTGRYEQYF. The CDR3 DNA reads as TGTGCCAGCAGTGCTGGGACAGGGCGCTACGAGCAGTACTTC.

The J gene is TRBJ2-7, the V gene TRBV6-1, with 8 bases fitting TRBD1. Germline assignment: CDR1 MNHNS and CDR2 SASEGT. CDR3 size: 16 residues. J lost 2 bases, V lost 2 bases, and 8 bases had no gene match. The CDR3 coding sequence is TGTGCCAGCAGTGAATCAATCGGGACAGGCACCTACGAGCAGTACTTC. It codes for CASSESIGTGTYEQYF.

The CDR3 region is CASTRTVNTEAFF. CDR3 sequence (DNA): TGCGCCAGCACCCGCACAGTGAACACTGAAGCTTTCTTT. The chain employs TRBV5-1 and TRBJ1-1; D gene unclear. This CDR3 region has 13 residues. V was trimmed by 6 bases and J by 0 bases, leaving 9 bases between them. Germline CDR1 is SGHRS and CDR2 is YFSETQ.

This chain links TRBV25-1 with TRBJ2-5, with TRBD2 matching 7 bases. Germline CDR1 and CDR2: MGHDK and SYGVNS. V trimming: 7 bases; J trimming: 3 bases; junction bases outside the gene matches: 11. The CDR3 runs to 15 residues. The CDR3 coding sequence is TGTGCCAGCATGCCGACGGCGGCGGGAGAAGAGACCCAGTACTTC. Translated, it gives CASMPTAAGEETQYF.

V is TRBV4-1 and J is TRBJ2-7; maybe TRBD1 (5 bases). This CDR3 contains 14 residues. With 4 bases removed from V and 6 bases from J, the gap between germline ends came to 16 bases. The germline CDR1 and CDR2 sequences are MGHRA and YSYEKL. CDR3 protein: CASSPRGHDGEQYF. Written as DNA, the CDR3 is TGCGCCAGCAGCCCTCGCGGACATGACGGCGAGCAGTACTTC.

CDR3 amino acids: CASSPPAGQGLEQFF. Written as DNA, the CDR3 is TGTGCCAGCAGCCCCCCGGCGGGACAGGGGTTGGAGCAGTTCTTC. The gene calls are TRBV14 and TRBJ2-1; 10 bases match TRBD1. With V trimmed by 4 bases and J by 10 bases, 10 bases remained unmatched. This CDR3 is 15 amino acids long. Germline V gives CDR1 SGHDN, CDR2 FVKESK.

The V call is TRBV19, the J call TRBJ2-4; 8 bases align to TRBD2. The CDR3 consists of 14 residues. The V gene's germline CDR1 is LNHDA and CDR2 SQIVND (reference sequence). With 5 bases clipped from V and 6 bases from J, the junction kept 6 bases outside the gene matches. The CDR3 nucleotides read TGTGCCAGTAGTCAAGGACTAGCCCCAAACATTCAGTACTTC. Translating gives CASSQGLAPNIQYF.

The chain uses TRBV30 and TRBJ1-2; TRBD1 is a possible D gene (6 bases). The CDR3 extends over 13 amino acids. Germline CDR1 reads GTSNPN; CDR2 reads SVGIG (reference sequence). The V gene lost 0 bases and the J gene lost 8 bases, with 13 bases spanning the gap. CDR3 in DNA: TGTGCCTGGAGTGTACAGGGAAAAGAGGGCTACACCTTC. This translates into CAWSVQGKEGYTF.

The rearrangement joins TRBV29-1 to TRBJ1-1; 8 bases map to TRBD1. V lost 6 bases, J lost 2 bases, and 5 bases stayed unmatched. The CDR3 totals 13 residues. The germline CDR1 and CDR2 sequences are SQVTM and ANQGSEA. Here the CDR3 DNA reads TGCAGCGTCCGACAGGGGTTTAACACTGAAGCTTTCTTT. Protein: CSVRQGFNTEAFF.

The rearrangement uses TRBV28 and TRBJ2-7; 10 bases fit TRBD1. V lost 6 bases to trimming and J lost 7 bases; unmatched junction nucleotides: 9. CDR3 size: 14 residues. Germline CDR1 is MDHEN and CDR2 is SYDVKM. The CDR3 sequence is CASSPDRGLREQYF. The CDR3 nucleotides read TGTGCCAGCAGCCCTGACAGGGGGCTAAGGGAGCAGTACTTC. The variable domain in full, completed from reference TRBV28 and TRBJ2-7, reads DVKVTQSSRYLVKRTGEKVFLECVQDMDHENMFWYRQDPGLGLRLIYFSYDVKMKEKGDIPEGYSVSREKKERFSLILESASTNQTSMYLCASSPDRGLREQYFGPGTRLTVT.

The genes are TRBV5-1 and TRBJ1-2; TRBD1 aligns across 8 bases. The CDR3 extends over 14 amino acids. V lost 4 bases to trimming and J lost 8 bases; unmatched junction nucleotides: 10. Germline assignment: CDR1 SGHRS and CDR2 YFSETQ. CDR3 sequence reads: CASSPPGQGEGYTF. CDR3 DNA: TGCGCCAGCAGCCCCCCCGGACAGGGTGAGGGCTACACCTTC.

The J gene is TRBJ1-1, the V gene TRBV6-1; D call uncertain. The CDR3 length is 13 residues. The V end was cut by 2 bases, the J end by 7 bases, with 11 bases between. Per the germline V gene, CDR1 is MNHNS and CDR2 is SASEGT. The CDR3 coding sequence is TGTGCCAGCAGTGAACTGGCGGAACGTGAAGCTTTCTTT. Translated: CASSELAEREAFF.

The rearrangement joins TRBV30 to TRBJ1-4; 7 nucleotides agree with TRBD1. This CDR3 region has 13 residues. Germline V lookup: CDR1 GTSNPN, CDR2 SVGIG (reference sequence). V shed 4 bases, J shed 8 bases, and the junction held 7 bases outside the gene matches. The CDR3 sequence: CAWTGGTHEKLFF. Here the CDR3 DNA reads TGTGCCTGGACAGGGGGAACTCACGAAAAACTGTTTTTT.

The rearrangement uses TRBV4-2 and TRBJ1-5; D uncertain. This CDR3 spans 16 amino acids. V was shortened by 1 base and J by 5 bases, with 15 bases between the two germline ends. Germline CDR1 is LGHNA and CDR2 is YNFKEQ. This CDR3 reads CASSQGAVGGYQPQHF. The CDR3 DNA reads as TGTGCCAGCAGCCAAGGGGCCGTAGGAGGTTATCAGCCCCAGCATTTT.

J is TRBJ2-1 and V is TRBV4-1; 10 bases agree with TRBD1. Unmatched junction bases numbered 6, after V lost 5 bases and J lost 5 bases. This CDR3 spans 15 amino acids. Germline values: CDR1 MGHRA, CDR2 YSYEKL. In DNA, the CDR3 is TGCGCCAGCAGCGACACCGGACAGGGGGACAATGAGCAGTTCTTC. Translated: CASSDTGQGDNEQFF.

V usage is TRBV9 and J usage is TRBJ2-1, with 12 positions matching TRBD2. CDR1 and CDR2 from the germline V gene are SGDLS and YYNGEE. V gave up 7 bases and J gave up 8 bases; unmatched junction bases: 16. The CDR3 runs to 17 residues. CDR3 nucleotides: TGTGCCAGCTCCCCCCCATCTCTAGCGGGAGGGCCGTATGAGCAGTTCTTC. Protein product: CASSPPSLAGGPYEQFF.

The CDR3, as DNA: TGTGCCAGCAGCGTAGATTGGCGGGAGATTTTAGAGACCCAGTACTTC. It encodes CASSVDWREILETQYF. V usage is TRBV9 and J usage is TRBJ2-5, with 7 bases identical to TRBD2. The CDR3 spans 16 residues. Germline V gene lookup returns CDR1 SGDLS and CDR2 YYNGEE. Trimming removed 0 bases from V and 4 bases from J; junction bases left unmatched: 9.

CDR3 DNA: TGTGCCAGCAGTTTAAGGGGAAGCACCGGGGAGCTGTTTTTT. Its translation is CASSLRGSTGELFF. The chain employs TRBV27 and TRBJ2-2, with D maybe TRBD1 (5 bases). The CDR3 has 14 residues. The germline gives CDR1 MNHEY, CDR2 SMNVEV (reference sequence). V gave up 2 bases and J gave up 4 bases, with 8 bases separating them.